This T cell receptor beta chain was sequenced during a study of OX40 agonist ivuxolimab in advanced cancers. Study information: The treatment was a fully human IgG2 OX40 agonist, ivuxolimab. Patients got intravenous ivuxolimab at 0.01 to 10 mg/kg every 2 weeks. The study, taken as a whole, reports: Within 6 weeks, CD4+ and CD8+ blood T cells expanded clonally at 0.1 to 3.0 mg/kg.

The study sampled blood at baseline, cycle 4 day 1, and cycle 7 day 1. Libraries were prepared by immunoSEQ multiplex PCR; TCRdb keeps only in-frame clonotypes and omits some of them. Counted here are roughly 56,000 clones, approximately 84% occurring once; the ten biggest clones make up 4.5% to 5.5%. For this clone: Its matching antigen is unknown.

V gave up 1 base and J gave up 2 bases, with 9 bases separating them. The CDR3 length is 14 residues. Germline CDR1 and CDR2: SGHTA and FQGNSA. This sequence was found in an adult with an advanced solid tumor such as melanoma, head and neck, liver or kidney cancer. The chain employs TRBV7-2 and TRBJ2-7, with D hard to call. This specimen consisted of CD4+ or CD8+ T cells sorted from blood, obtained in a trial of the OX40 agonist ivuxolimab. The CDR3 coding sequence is TGTGCCAGCAGCTTAGACGGTCGTCCCTACGAGCAGTACTTC. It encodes CASSLDGRPYEQYF.